This TCR beta chain was retrieved from a study of T-cell reconstitution after alpha-beta-depleted transplantation in children. A library of TCRbeta sequences, prepared with unique molecular identifiers, was generated. One entry per CDR3 protein results from TCRdb running MiXCR on the PCR reads. Of 83,000 or so distinct CDR3 sequences listed, 7% to 10% are singletons. Per the germline V gene, CDR1 is SGHDT and CDR2 is YYEEEE. The length of the CDR3 is 13 residues. The V and J ends lost 2 bases and 7 bases respectively, with 9 bases between them. The source was PBMCs from the stem cell graft donor, collected from the stem cell graft. This receptor was taken from a human donor who donated a stem cell graft to a child with congenital amegakaryocytic thrombocytopenia. The chain combines TRBV5-6 with TRBJ2-2, with unresolved D. CDR3 sequence: CASSFVLLGELFF. As DNA, the CDR3 is TGTGCCAGCAGCTTCGTGCTACTCGGGGAGCTGTTTTTT.